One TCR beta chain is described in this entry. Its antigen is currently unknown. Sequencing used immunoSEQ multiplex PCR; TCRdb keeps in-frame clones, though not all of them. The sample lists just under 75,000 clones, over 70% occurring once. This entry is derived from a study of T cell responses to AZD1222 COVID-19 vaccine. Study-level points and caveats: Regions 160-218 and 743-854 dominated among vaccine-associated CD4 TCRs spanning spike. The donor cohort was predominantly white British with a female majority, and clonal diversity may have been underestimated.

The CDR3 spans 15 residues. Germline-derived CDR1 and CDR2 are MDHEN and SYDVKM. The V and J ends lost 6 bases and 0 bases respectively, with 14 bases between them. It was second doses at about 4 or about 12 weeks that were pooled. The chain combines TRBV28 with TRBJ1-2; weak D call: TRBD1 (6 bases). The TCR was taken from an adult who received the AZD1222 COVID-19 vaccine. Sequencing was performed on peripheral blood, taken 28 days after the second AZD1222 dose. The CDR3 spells CASSLRGGSNYGYTF. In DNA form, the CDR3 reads TGTGCCAGCAGCCTAAGGGGGGGCTCTAACTATGGCTACACCTTC.